The next 31 T cell receptor beta chains were all read from a single sample in a study of CD8+ T cells in alopecia areata. Extracted RNA was reverse transcribed into cDNA, the sequencing template. TCRdb's table, derived via immunoSEQ multiplex PCR, lists solely in-frame clones and lacks some. The sample contains some 95,000 clones, about 44% of which appear only once. The treatment: oral pan-JAK inhibitor, 5-10 mg twice daily. Sequenced here: CD8+ T cells sorted from blood, sampled at week 24, from a patient treated with tofacitinib. These receptors were obtained from a human donor with alopecia areata.

This clone was seen once. The chain combines TRBV7-9 with TRBJ2-7, with a weak D call TRBD2 (6 bases). Per germline, CDR1 SEHNR and CDR2 FQNEAQ (reference sequence). The CDR3 spans 15 residues. With 5 bases removed from V and 0 bases from J, the gap between germline ends came to 14 bases. DNA for the CDR3: TGTGCCAGCAGCGCGATAGCGGATAGCTCCTACGAGCAGTACTTC. Its protein product is CASSAIADSSYEQYF.

The V and J genes are TRBV4-2 and TRBJ2-5, with D unresolved. The CDR3 length is 14 residues. The germline CDR1 and CDR2 sequences are LGHNA and YNFKEQ. V was clipped by 0 bases and J by 5 bases, with 10 bases between them. CDR3 DNA sequence: TGTGCCAGCAGCCAAGATTCAGTACTCGAGACCCAGTACTTC. Translated: CASSQDSVLETQYF.

This clone was detected many times. The CDR3 protein is CASSVAGAGNTIYF. The CDR3 DNA reads TGTGCCAGCAGCGTAGCAGGGGCTGGAAACACCATATATTTT. The chain recombines TRBV9 with TRBJ1-3; a possible D gene is TRBD1 (6 bases). The germline V gene has CDR1 SGDLS and CDR2 YYNGEE. The CDR3 is 14 residues long. V was clipped by 0 bases and J by 2 bases, with 6 bases between them.

The chain employs TRBV5-1 and TRBJ2-1; 12 bases fit TRBD1. Germline CDR1 SGHRS, CDR2 YFSETQ. This CDR3 comprises 14 residues. V dropped 4 bases and J dropped 9; count of bases not matched to a gene: 5. CDR3 protein: CASSPGQGAVEQFF. CDR3 nucleotide sequence: TGCGCCAGCAGCCCGGGACAGGGGGCTGTTGAGCAGTTCTTC.

Only a few counts were recorded for this clone. This chain links TRBV20-1 with TRBJ1-1, with 7 bases fitting TRBD1. The CDR3 has 9 residues. Germline lookup yields CDR1 DFQATT and CDR2 SNEGSKA (reference sequence). With 6 bases clipped from V and 10 bases from J, the junction kept 2 bases outside the gene matches. DNA for the CDR3: TGCAGTGCGGGACAGTTAGCTTTCTTT. Translation gives CSAGQLAFF.

V usage is TRBV27 and J usage is TRBJ1-1; possible D gene TRBD1, 5 bases. CDR1 and CDR2 from the germline V gene are MNHEY and SMNVEV (reference sequence). Trimming pared 0 bases from V and 2 bases from J, leaving 10 bases between. This CDR3 is 15 amino acids long. Here the CDR3 DNA reads TGTGCCAGCAGTTTATCGTCCCGGACAAACACTGAAGCTTTCTTT. The encoded protein is CASSLSSRTNTEAFF.

This clone was counted a few times. This chain uses TRBV4-1 with TRBJ1-5; D gene uncertain. V was pared by 4 bases and J by 3 bases, with 16 bases between. This CDR3 has 16 amino acids. Germline values: CDR1 MGHRA, CDR2 YSYEKL. The DNA of the CDR3 is TGCGCCAGCAGCCGCCGAACGGGCACAGACAATCAGCCCCAGCATTTT. It is translated as CASSRRTGTDNQPQHF.

V usage is TRBV27 and J usage is TRBJ2-7; 9 bases map to TRBD1. Germline values: CDR1 MNHEY, CDR2 SMNVEV (reference sequence). Trimming took 6 bases from V and 0 from J; bases not matched to a gene: 3. This CDR3 contains 14 residues. CDR3 in amino acids: CASRGTGSSYEQYF. CDR3 in DNA: TGTGCCAGCAGGGGGACAGGGAGCTCCTACGAGCAGTACTTC.

The J gene is TRBJ2-1, the V gene TRBV2; 7 bases fit TRBD2. CDR3 size: 16 residues. Trimming removed 4 bases from V and 4 bases from J; junction bases left unmatched: 10. Germline V gene sequence: CDR1 SNHLY, CDR2 FYNNEI. DNA for the CDR3: TGTGCCAGCAGTGGGCTTAGCGGGTTTAATTACAATGAGCAGTTCTTC. Its protein is CASSGLSGFNYNEQFF.

The gene calls are TRBV29-1 and TRBJ1-2; no reliable D call. The CDR3 length is 12 residues. V was cut by 6 bases and J by 4 bases, with 12 bases left in between. CDR1 and CDR2 from the germline V gene are SQVTM and ANQGSEA. CDR3 amino acids: CSVLTRGYGYTF. The CDR3 DNA follows: TGCAGCGTCCTCACCCGGGGCTATGGCTACACCTTC.

V usage is TRBV30 and J usage is TRBJ2-5, with 10 bases that match TRBD1. The DNA end is more similar to TRBJ2-7, so the J call may be wrong. CDR1 and CDR2 (germline): GTSNPN, SVGIG (reference sequence). The CDR3 runs to 13 residues. The chain's CDR3 is CAWGDRGHYEQYF. CDR3 coding DNA: TGTGCCTGGGGCGACAGGGGGCATTACGAGCAGTACTTC.

The CDR3 bases are TGTGCCAGCAGCCTAGGGGGACAGGCCAGCACAGATACGCAGTATTTT. The encoded protein is CASSLGGQASTDTQYF. V is TRBV2 and J is TRBJ2-3; 8 bases fit TRBD1. Looked up from germline, CDR1 is SNHLY and CDR2 is FYNNEI. Losses at the gene ends were 6 bases for V and 0 bases for J; bases not matched to a gene: 8. CDR3 size: 16 residues.

The V gene is TRBV5-1, the J gene TRBJ2-4; D perhaps matches TRBD2 (7 bases). The CDR3 is 17 amino acids. Germline assignment: CDR1 SGHRS and CDR2 YFSETQ. V lost 1 base and J 5 bases, leaving 19 bases between the germline ends. The CDR3 sequence: CASSLSGGAHPENIQYF. The DNA of the CDR3 is TGCGCCAGCAGCTTGTCGGGGGGCGCGCATCCGGAAAACATTCAGTACTTC.

The chain uses TRBV6-5 and TRBJ1-2; 9 bases line up with TRBD1. CDR1 is MNHEY and CDR2 is SVGAGI in the germline V gene. V lost 6 bases to trimming and J lost 8 bases; unmatched junction nucleotides: 7. The CDR3 spans 13 residues. CDR3 sequence reads: CASSVQGAKGYTF. Written as DNA, the CDR3 is TGTGCCAGCAGCGTACAGGGGGCGAAAGGCTACACCTTC.

V usage is TRBV5-4 and J usage is TRBJ2-3; D is uncertain. Trimming stripped 4 bases from V and 3 bases from J, with 12 bases between. There are 14 residues in the CDR3. From germline, CDR1 is SGHNT and CDR2 YYREEE (reference sequence). The CDR3 DNA is TGTGCCAGCAGCCCCCTAGGCAGAACAGATACGCAGTATTTT. Translated: CASSPLGRTDTQYF.

This clone was counted a few times. The chain couples TRBV7-9 to TRBJ2-3; 10 bases are a match to TRBD2. The CDR3 consists of 14 residues. Germline CDR1 SEHNR, CDR2 FQNEAQ (reference sequence). The J segment lost 6 bases and the V segment lost 5 bases, leaving 5 bases of the junction unmatched. The CDR3 region is CASSLLAGADTQYF. CDR3 coding DNA: TGTGCCAGCAGCCTTCTAGCGGGAGCCGATACGCAGTATTTT.

This sequence joins TRBV4-1 and TRBJ2-7; 8 bases align to TRBD2. The ends lost 3 bases at V and 6 bases at J; junction bases unmatched: 13. Per germline, CDR1 MGHRA and CDR2 YSYEKL. The CDR3 has 16 residues. In DNA, the CDR3 is TGCGCCAGCAGCCAGCCAGGGCTAGCGGGTGGGGGCGAGCAGTACTTC. The encoded protein is CASSQPGLAGGGEQYF.

This clone was seen only a few times. V usage is TRBV11-2 and J usage is TRBJ2-2; D gene unclear. There are 15 residues in the CDR3. Germline V CDR1 and CDR2: SGHAT, FQNNGV. Trimming took off 5 bases at V and 9 bases at J, with 19 bases between the two ends. In DNA, the CDR3 is TGTGCCAGCAGCGATCCCTCCGGTTATCCTAGGGAGCTGTTTTTT. Amino acid sequence: CASSDPSGYPRELFF.

The rearrangement links TRBV9 to TRBJ2-2, with D hard to call. With 3 bases removed from V and 7 bases from J, the gap between germline ends came to 13 bases. The germline V gene encodes CDR1 SGDLS and CDR2 YYNGEE. The length of the CDR3 is 14 residues. The CDR3 DNA is TGTGCCAGCAGCGCCGCCCCGGCAGGCGGGGAGCTGTTTTTT. It is translated as CASSAAPAGGELFF.

This clone ranks as medium-sized (0.01 to 0.1%). The genes are TRBV10-3 and TRBJ2-3; possibly TRBD1 for D (5 bases). The CDR3 spans 14 residues. The V gene lost 2 bases and the J gene lost 3 bases, with 9 bases spanning the gap. In germline, CDR1 is ENHRY, CDR2 SYGVKD. The CDR3 spells CAISEERQTDTQYF. CDR3 DNA sequence: TGTGCCATCAGTGAGGAGAGACAGACAGATACGCAGTATTTT.

The chain uses TRBV9 and TRBJ2-5, with a tentative D call TRBD2 (5 bases). Germline CDR1 reads SGDLS; CDR2 reads YYNGEE. The CDR3 spans 14 residues. V gave up 0 bases and J gave up 5 bases, with 11 bases separating them. CDR3 amino acids: CASSVGWGDETQYF. The DNA of the CDR3 is TGTGCCAGCAGCGTAGGTTGGGGAGATGAGACCCAGTACTTC.

The rearrangement uses TRBV9 and TRBJ2-5; TRBD2 agrees at 8 bases. V was pared by 4 bases and J by 5 bases, with 10 bases of the junction left unmatched. The germline V gene encodes CDR1 SGDLS and CDR2 YYNGEE. The CDR3 contains 15 residues. In DNA form, the CDR3 reads TGTGCCAGCAGCCCGAGCATTAGCGGGACTGAGACCCAGTACTTC. Protein product: CASSPSISGTETQYF.

This clone was seen a few times. The rearrangement joins TRBV27 to TRBJ1-1; possible D gene TRBD1, 6 bases. Germline V gives CDR1 MNHEY, CDR2 SMNVEV (reference sequence). This CDR3 is built from 12 residues. V was shortened by 7 bases and J by 4 bases, with 10 bases between the two germline ends. The CDR3 sequence is CASMRGSTEAFF. The CDR3 region has the DNA TGTGCCAGCATGAGGGGGAGCACTGAAGCTTTCTTT.

There are a few counts of this clone. This rearrangement joins TRBV29-1 to TRBJ1-2; D not resolved. The CDR3 is 12 amino acids. V lost 7 bases and J lost 1, with 10 bases in between. Germline CDR1 and CDR2: SQVTM and ANQGSEA. This chain's CDR3 is CSASDGNYGYTF. Written as DNA, the CDR3 is TGCAGCGCTTCTGACGGTAACTATGGCTACACCTTC.

V is TRBV4-1 and J is TRBJ2-5; 8 bases fit TRBD1. The CDR3 has 15 amino acids. Germline CDR1 and CDR2: MGHRA and YSYEKL. The V segment lost 3 bases and the J segment 5 bases; nucleotides outside the gene matches: 8. DNA for the CDR3: TGCGCCAGCAGCCACCTTGGACAGGGTGAGGAGACCCAGTACTTC. This encodes CASSHLGQGEETQYF.

This clone was recorded a few times. CDR3 nucleotides: TGTGCCAGCAGCGGGGCCAAAAACATTCAGTACTTC. It specifies CASSGAKNIQYF. V gene TRBV2 combines with J gene TRBJ2-4; D not resolved. The CDR3 is 12 amino acids. V lost 6 bases and J lost 1, with 4 bases in between. The germline gives CDR1 SNHLY, CDR2 FYNNEI.

This clone was seen only a few times. The junction shows a germline mismatch at one end, possibly a read error. V and J are TRBV10-2 and TRBJ2-3; 7 bases agree with TRBD1. CDR3 length: 14 residues. The germline CDR1 and CDR2 sequences are WSHSY and SAAADI. Here the CDR3 reads CASSDGQDADTQYF. The CDR3 DNA follows: TGTGCCAGCAGTGACGGACAGGACGCAGATACGCAGTATTTT.

This chain connects TRBV5-1 to TRBJ2-7; possibly TRBD1 or TRBD2 for D (5 bases each). Trimming removed 1 base at V and 6 bases at J, with 11 bases between. Germline-derived CDR1 and CDR2 are SGHRS and YFSETQ. The CDR3 runs to 13 residues. The CDR3, as DNA: TGCGCCAGCAGCTTGTCCAAGGGACGCGAGCAGTACTTC. This sequence encodes CASSLSKGREQYF.

The V and J genes are TRBV11-2 and TRBJ2-7; no firm D call. V was pared by 0 bases and J by 5 bases, with 11 bases between. CDR1 and CDR2 (germline): SGHAT, FQNNGV. This CDR3 has 14 amino acids. The CDR3 spells CASSLEHAENEQYF. In DNA, the CDR3 is TGTGCCAGCAGCTTAGAACACGCCGAGAACGAGCAGTACTTC.

The V call is TRBV29-1, the J call TRBJ1-1, with D tentatively TRBD1 (6 bases). V was cut by 8 bases and J by 8 bases, with 21 bases left in between. The CDR3 sequence is 13 residues long. Germline-derived CDR1 and CDR2 are SQVTM and ANQGSEA. As DNA, the CDR3 is TGCAGCTTTTCCCCGTACAGGGTAGGCGAAGCTTTCTTT. This translates into CSFSPYRVGEAFF.

This chain connects TRBV27 to TRBJ1-1; 7 nucleotides match TRBD1. Per the germline V gene, CDR1 is MNHEY and CDR2 is SMNVEV (reference sequence). The CDR3 consists of 14 residues. V was pared by 2 bases and J by 2 bases, with 2 bases of the junction left unmatched. CDR3 region: CASSLKGANTEAFF. The CDR3 DNA is TGTGCCAGCAGTTTAAAGGGGGCAAACACTGAAGCTTTCTTT.